A selection of T cell receptor beta chains follows, all from one sample in a study of blood T cell repertoires in COVID-19. Clones were read by immunoSEQ multiplex PCR, and TCRdb kept only the in-frame ones, dropping some. The repertoire has some 230,000 clones, approximately 84% of them found once; the top ten carry 0.98%. The sequenced sample was peripheral blood. All receptors come from a man aged 35-49 years with acute or convalescent COVID-19. CDR3s include the opening cysteine and the closing phenylalanine or tryptophan. D genes are given only for firm matches. Not all rows give a size; the values are once, few, many and, for expanded clones, a class.

V gene	J gene	clone size	D gene	CDR3 DNA	CDR3 protein
TRBV2	TRBJ1-5	NA	NA	TGTGCCAGCGGGTACAGGGAGAATCAGCCCCAGCATTTT	CASGYRENQPQHF
TRBV19	TRBJ2-1	NA	NA	TGTGCCAGTAGTATAGATTGGAGCTCCTACAATGAGCAGTTCTTC	CASSIDWSSYNEQFF
TRBV7-9	TRBJ1-2	NA	NA	TGTGCCAGCAGTCACCTAGACGCCGTAATATCTGGCTACACCTTC	CASSHLDAVISGYTF
TRBV30	TRBJ1-5	NA	NA	TGTGCCTGGAGTGTACGTGGCAGGTTTAGCAATCAGCCCCAGCATTTT	CAWSVRGRFSNQPQHF
TRBV10-3	TRBJ1-1	NA	NA	TGTGCCATTAAAAGGGAGATGAACACTGAAGCTTTCTTT	CAIKREMNTEAFF
TRBV30	TRBJ1-1	NA	TRBD1	TGTGCCTGGATGCGACAGGGGAACACTGAAGCTTTCTTT	CAWMRQGNTEAFF
TRBV7-3	TRBJ1-1	NA	NA	TGTGCCAGCAGCCCGACAGGAGGGAACACTGAAGCTTTCTTT	CASSPTGGNTEAFF
TRBV7-9	TRBJ2-7	NA	NA	TGTGCCAGCAGCTTCGGGACCTACGAGCAGTACTTC	CASSFGTYEQYF
TRBV11-3	TRBJ1-1	NA	TRBD1	TGTGCCAGCAGTTATGGGACAGGGAACACTGAAGCTTTCTTT	CASSYGTGNTEAFF
TRBV7-9	TRBJ1-2	once	NA	TGTGCCAGCGGCCAGGGTGTTGGCTACACCTTC	CASGQGVGYTF
TRBV4-3	TRBJ1-6	NA	TRBD1	TGCGCCAGCAGCCAAGATCGGAGACAGGGCTATAATTCACCCCTCCACTTT	CASSQDRRQGYNSPLHF
TRBV15	TRBJ1-1	NA	NA	TGTGCCACCAGCAGAGGGTGGGGGGGGAACACTGAAGCTTTCTTT	CATSRGWGGNTEAFF
TRBV15	TRBJ1-1	NA	NA	TGTGCCACCAGCAGGGCGGGAACTAACACTGAAGCTTTCTTT	CATSRAGTNTEAFF
TRBV19	TRBJ1-2	NA	TRBD1	TGTGCCAGTAGTATACACAGGGGAGACTATGGCTACACCTTC	CASSIHRGDYGYTF
TRBV29-1	TRBJ2-3	NA	NA	TGCAGCGGCGCCCCCGGGGGACGCACAGATACGCAGTATTTT	CSGAPGGRTDTQYF
TRBV30	TRBJ1-5	NA	TRBD1	TGTGCCTGGAGTCGAAAACAGGGGGCTGACAATCAGCCCCAGCATTTT	CAWSRKQGADNQPQHF
TRBV12-3/TRBV12-4	TRBJ2-3	NA	NA	TGTGCCAGCAGTCCCATGGGGCGTACGCAGTATTTT	CASSPMGRTQYF
TRBV5-4	TRBJ2-2	once	NA	TGTGCCAGCAGCTTGGCCCTAGCCTCGAGTAACACCGGGGAGCTGTTTTTT	CASSLALASSNTGELFF
TRBV19	TRBJ1-1	few	NA	TGTGCCAGTACCATGACAGAGATGAACACTGAAGCTTTCTTT	CASTMTEMNTEAFF
TRBV19	TRBJ1-2	NA	TRBD1	TGTGCCAGTAGTACCACGGAGACAGGGGGATTGAATTATGGCTACACCTTC	CASSTTETGGLNYGYTF
TRBV7-8	TRBJ2-2	once	TRBD2	TGTGCCAGCAGCTTTTCACTAGCGGGGGGGACCACCGGGGAGCTGTTTTTT	CASSFSLAGGTTGELFF
TRBV19	TRBJ1-6	NA	TRBD1	TGTGCCAGTAGAGTCTCGAAAGGGACAGGGGAGTTCAATAATTCACCCCTCCACTTT	CASRVSKGTGEFNNSPLHF
TRBV7-9	TRBJ1-2	once	NA	TGTGCCAGCAGCTTCCCTTTAGAATTAGCTAACTATGGCTACACCTTC	CASSFPLELANYGYTF
TRBV5-6	TRBJ2-7	NA	TRBD1	TGTGCCAGCAGCTTGATTCCACTCGGGACAGGGCACTACGAGCAGTACTTC	CASSLIPLGTGHYEQYF
TRBV7-8	TRBJ1-1	once	NA	TGTGCCAGCAGCCGCCTGAGGAACACTGAAGCTTTCTTT	CASSRLRNTEAFF
TRBV6-5	TRBJ2-3	NA	NA	TGTGCCAGCAGTTACGGACGACAGTCGCAGTATTTT	CASSYGRQSQYF
TRBV9	TRBJ2-1	NA	TRBD2	TGTGCCAGCAGCCCTAGACCGACTAGCGGGGGGGGTTACAATGAGCAGTTCTTC	CASSPRPTSGGGYNEQFF
TRBV19	TRBJ2-7	once	TRBD1	TGTGCCAGTAGTGCAGGGACAGGCTACGAGCAGTACTTC	CASSAGTGYEQYF
TRBV2	TRBJ1-3	NA	NA	TGTGCCAGCTCTGCTAGCATCTCTGGAAACACCATATATTTT	CASSASISGNTIYF
TRBV27	TRBJ1-1	NA	NA	TGTGCCAGCAGTCAGTTAGGGGGCACTGAAGCTTTCTTT	CASSQLGGTEAFF
TRBV25-1	TRBJ1-2	NA	TRBD1	TGTGCCAGCAGTGCCTGGGGACAGACTAACTATGGCTACACCTTC	CASSAWGQTNYGYTF
TRBV5-1	TRBJ2-7	NA	NA	TGCGCCAGCAGCGTGACAAACCCCTACGAGCAGTACTTC	CASSVTNPYEQYF
TRBV5-5	TRBJ2-7	few	TRBD1	TGTGCCAGCAGCCTAGGACAGGGCAGCGAGCAGTACTTC	CASSLGQGSEQYF
TRBV5-1	TRBJ2-3	once	TRBD2	TGCGCCAGCAGCTTGGTAGAGAGCGGGGGGGCCCCGGATACGCAGTATTTT	CASSLVESGGAPDTQYF
TRBV19	TRBJ1-5	NA	TRBD1	TGTGCCAGTAGTTCGGGGACAGGTTATGATCAGCCCCAGCATTTT	CASSSGTGYDQPQHF
TRBV18	TRBJ1-4	NA	TRBD1	TGTGCCAGCTCGCTCGACAGGGGTAGTGAGGAAAAACTGTTTTTT	CASSLDRGSEEKLFF
TRBV14	TRBJ1-1	few	NA	TGTGCCAGCAGCCCCTCCCTGGGGGCCCAGAGGGCTTTCTTT	CASSPSLGAQRAFF
TRBV5-4	TRBJ1-3	NA	NA	TGTGCCAGCAGCTTGAGAGGGACTGGAAACACCATATATTTT	CASSLRGTGNTIYF
TRBV6-5	TRBJ1-6	NA	NA	TGTGCCAGCAGTTATGGCAGGCTAAGTAATTCACCCCTCCACTTT	CASSYGRLSNSPLHF
TRBV3-1/TRBV3-2	TRBJ1-5	NA	NA	TGTGCCAGCAGCCAAGTCGCCCTTTGCCGGCAGCCCCAGCATTTT	CASSQVALCRQPQHF
TRBV4-2	TRBJ1-5	NA	TRBD1	TGTGCCAGCAGCCAAAGGGGGACCGAGGGACAGACCAATCAGCCCCAGCATTTT	CASSQRGTEGQTNQPQHF
TRBV27	TRBJ2-7	NA	NA	TGTGCCAGCAGGACAGATTCCTACGAGCAGTACTTC	CASRTDSYEQYF
TRBV15	TRBJ2-3	NA	NA	TGTGCCACCAGCAGAGATGGGGGCGGAAACACAGATACGCAGTATTTT	CATSRDGGGNTDTQYF
TRBV28	TRBJ1-3	NA	NA	TGTGCCAGCAGTTTATTTGGCATAGCGGTCTCTGGAAACACCATATATTTT	CASSLFGIAVSGNTIYF
TRBV28	TRBJ1-1	NA	TRBD1	TGTGCCAGCAGTGGACAGGGGGTGTTTGCTTTCTTT	CASSGQGVFAFF
TRBV27	TRBJ2-1	NA	TRBD2	TGTGCCAGCAGTTTTCTGGCTAGCGGGGGGGCGTCCTACAATGAGCAGTTCTTC	CASSFLASGGASYNEQFF
TRBV6-1	TRBJ1-2	NA	NA	TGTGCCAGTACAACGGGGGGTCTACTCTACTATGGCTACACCTTC	CASTTGGLLYYGYTF
TRBV6-5	TRBJ1-1	NA	NA	TGTGCCAGCAGTAGAGCCGCGAACACTGAAGCTTTCTTT	CASSRAANTEAFF
TRBV2	TRBJ1-5	NA	NA	TGTGCCAGCAGTGGTAACACTCAGCCCCAGCATTTT	CASSGNTQPQHF
TRBV6-6	TRBJ2-3	NA	TRBD2	TGTGCCAGCAGATCTAGCGGGGGGGAGGGAGATACGCAGTATTTT	CASRSSGGEGDTQYF
TRBV6-5	TRBJ1-5	NA	TRBD1	TGTGCCAGCGCCGGGACAGGGGAAACTCAGCCCCAGCATTTT	CASAGTGETQPQHF
TRBV4-1	TRBJ1-2	NA	TRBD1	TGCGCCAGCAGCCAGACGGGACAGGGGTCCTGGGGCTACACCTTC	CASSQTGQGSWGYTF
TRBV5-1	TRBJ1-1	few	NA	TGCGCCAGCAGCTTGCTTACCCAGGAGTTTGGGAGTGAAGCTTTCTTT	CASSLLTQEFGSEAFF
TRBV18	TRBJ1-1	NA	NA	TGTGCCAGCTCACAAGGGGATTTTACTGAAGCTTTCTTT	CASSQGDFTEAFF